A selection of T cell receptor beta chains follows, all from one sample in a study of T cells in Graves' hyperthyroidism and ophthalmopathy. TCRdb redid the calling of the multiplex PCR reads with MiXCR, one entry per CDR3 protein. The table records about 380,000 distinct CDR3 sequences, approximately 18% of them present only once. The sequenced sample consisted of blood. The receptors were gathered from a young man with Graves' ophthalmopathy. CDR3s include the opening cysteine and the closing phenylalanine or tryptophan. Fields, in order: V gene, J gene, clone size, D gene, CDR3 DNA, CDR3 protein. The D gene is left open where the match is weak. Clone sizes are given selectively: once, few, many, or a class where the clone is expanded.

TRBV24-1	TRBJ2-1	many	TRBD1	TGTGCCACCAGTGATGAGGACAGGGACGGCTATGAGCAGTTCTTC	CATSDEDRDGYEQFF
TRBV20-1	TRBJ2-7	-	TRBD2	TGCAGTACCCCGACTAGCGGGGGGGCGAACGAGCAGTACTTC	CSTPTSGGANEQYF
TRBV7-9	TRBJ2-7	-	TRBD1	TGTGCCAGCAGCTCCTCTAACAGGGGCGAGCAGTACTTC	CASSSSNRGEQYF
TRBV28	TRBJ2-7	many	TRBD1	TGTGCCAGCAAAATGACAGGGACAGGCTCCTACGAGCAGTACTTC	CASKMTGTGSYEQYF
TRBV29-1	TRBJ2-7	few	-	TGCAGCGTTCTTGAGGGGACGGACTCCTACGAGCAGTACTTC	CSVLEGTDSYEQYF
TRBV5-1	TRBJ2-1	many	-	TGCGCCAGCAGCCGAGAGGGGGGGGTCGATGAGCAGTTCTTC	CASSREGGVDEQFF
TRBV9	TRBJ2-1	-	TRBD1	TGTGCCAGCACCCCGGGACAGGGCTCCTACAATGAGCAGTTCTTC	CASTPGQGSYNEQFF
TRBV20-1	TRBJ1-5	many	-	TGCAGTGCTAGAGATCAGATGTTGGGCAATCAGCCCCAGCATTTT	CSARDQMLGNQPQHF
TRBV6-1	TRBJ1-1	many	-	TGTGCCAGCAGCAGGGAATGGGACACTGAAGCTTTCTTT	CASSREWDTEAFF
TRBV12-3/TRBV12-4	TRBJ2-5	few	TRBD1	TGTGCCAGCAGCCCGAGGGCAGGGGGCGGAGAGACCCAGTACTTC	CASSPRAGGGETQYF
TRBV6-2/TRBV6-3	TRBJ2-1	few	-	TGTGCCAGCACCTGGGACACCTACAATGAGCAGTTCTTC	CASTWDTYNEQFF
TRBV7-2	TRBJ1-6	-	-	TGTGCCAGCAGCTTAGGACGGAGGTTTAATTCACCCCTCCACTTT	CASSLGRRFNSPLHF
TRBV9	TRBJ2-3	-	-	TGTGCCAGCAGCGTAACGGCAGCTTCCACAGATACGCAGTATTTT	CASSVTAASTDTQYF
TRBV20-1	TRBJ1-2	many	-	TGCAGTGCTCCAGGCCAGGGAGCCATCACCTTC	CSAPGQGAITF
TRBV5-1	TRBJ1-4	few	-	TGCGCCAGCAGCTCGTCCTCGGGATCAACTAATGAAAAACTGTTTTTT	CASSSSSGSTNEKLFF
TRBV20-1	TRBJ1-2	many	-	TGCAGTGCACACGGGCCCCTTGGTTATGGCTACACCTTC	CSAHGPLGYGYTF
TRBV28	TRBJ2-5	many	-	TGTGCCAGCAGTTTACAGGGTGGGGAGGAGACCCAGTACTTC	CASSLQGGEETQYF
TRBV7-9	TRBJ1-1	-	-	TGTGCCAGCAGCGCTCTACACGGGGAGAGTGAAGCTTTCTTT	CASSALHGESEAFF
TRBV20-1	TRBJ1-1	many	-	TGCAGTGCTAGAGAGCGAGGCCGGACTGAAGCTTTCTTT	CSARERGRTEAFF
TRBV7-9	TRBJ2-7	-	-	TGTGCCAGCAGCTCCGAAATGGGTCAAGAGCAGTACTTC	CASSSEMGQEQYF
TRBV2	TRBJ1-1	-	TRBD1	TGTGCCAGCAGTTCAGACACCGGGACAGGGGATTTAGTCACTGAAGCTTTCTTT	CASSSDTGTGDLVTEAFF
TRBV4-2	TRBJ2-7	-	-	TGTGCCAGCAGCGAACGGGGGAGTAGCTACTACGAGCAGTACTTC	CASSERGSSYYEQYF
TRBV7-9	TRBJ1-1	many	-	TGTGCCAGCAGCTTACGTGGAAGCACTGAAGCTTTCTTT	CASSLRGSTEAFF
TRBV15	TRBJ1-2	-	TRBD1	TGTGCCACCACCACCGGGACAGACTATGGCTACACCTTC	CATTTGTDYGYTF
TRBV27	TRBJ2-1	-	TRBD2	TGTGCCAGCAGTCTCCAAGCTAGCGGGAGGATGGTGGGTGAGCAGTTCTTC	CASSLQASGRMVGEQFF
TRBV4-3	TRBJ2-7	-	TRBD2	TGCGCCAGCAGCTCTCTACTAGCGGGAGTTACCTACGAGCAGTACTTC	CASSSLLAGVTYEQYF
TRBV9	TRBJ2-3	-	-	TGTGCCAGCAGCTCCGGGGACTTCACAGATACGCAGTATTTT	CASSSGDFTDTQYF
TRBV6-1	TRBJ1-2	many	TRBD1	TGTGCCAGCAGCCAGGGACAGGGGATCTATGGCTACACCTTC	CASSQGQGIYGYTF
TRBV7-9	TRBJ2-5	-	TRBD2	TGTGCCAGCTCACCCGTAACGCAACGACTAGCGGGGGCCCAAGAGACCCAGTACTTC	CASSPVTQRLAGAQETQYF
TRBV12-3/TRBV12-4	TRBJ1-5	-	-	TGTGCCAGCAGTTCGGACGGTAGCAATCAGCCCCAGCATTTT	CASSSDGSNQPQHF
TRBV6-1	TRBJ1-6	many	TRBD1	TGTGCCAGCAGCCGCGGGACAGCCAGGTCCTATAATTCACCCCTCCACTTT	CASSRGTARSYNSPLHF
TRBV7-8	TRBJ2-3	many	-	TGTGCCAGCAGCCCAGATCGTTTGGGGCTCTTGTCTAGCACAGATACGCAGTATTTT	CASSPDRLGLLSSTDTQYF
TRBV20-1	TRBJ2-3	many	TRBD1	TGCAGTGTCGGAGGACAGGGGATGGGGGCAGATACGCAGTATTTT	CSVGGQGMGADTQYF
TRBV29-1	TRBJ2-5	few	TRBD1	TGCAGCGCCGACAGGGACCGGGAGACCCAGTACTTC	CSADRDRETQYF
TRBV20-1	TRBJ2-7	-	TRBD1	TGCAGTGTACGGAGGGTTGGCCCCGGGACAGGGTCCTACGAGCAGTACTTC	CSVRRVGPGTGSYEQYF
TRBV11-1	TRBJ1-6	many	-	TGTGCCAGCAGCTTCGGAGACAGCAATTCACCCCTCCACTTT	CASSFGDSNSPLHF
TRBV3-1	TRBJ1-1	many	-	TGTGCCAGCAGCAGCGGGGGTGAAGCTTTCTTT	CASSSGGEAFF
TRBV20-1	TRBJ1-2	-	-	TGCAGTGCATCTGAGGCCACGGGGGGCTATGGCTACACCTTC	CSASEATGGYGYTF
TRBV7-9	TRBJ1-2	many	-	TGTGCCAGCAGCCACCCCGGGTATGGCTACACCTTC	CASSHPGYGYTF
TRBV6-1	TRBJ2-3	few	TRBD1	TGTGCCAGCAGGTCGGGACAGGGGGCCCCAGATACGCAGTATTTT	CASRSGQGAPDTQYF
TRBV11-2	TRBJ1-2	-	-	TGTGCCAGCAGTTACTCACGGGTCCCGAAAACCAGCTATGGCTACACCTTC	CASSYSRVPKTSYGYTF
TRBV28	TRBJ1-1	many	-	TGTGCCAGCAGTCTCCACCTGCCCAGGGCCGAAGCTTTCTTT	CASSLHLPRAEAFF
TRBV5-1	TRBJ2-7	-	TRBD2	TGCGCCAGCAGCTTGACTAGCGGGGGGGCGTACGAGCAGTACTTC	CASSLTSGGAYEQYF
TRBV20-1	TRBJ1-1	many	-	TGCAGTGCTAGTAGGGCGGGCATGAACACTGAAGCTTTCTTT	CSASRAGMNTEAFF
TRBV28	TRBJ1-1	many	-	TGTGCCAGCAGACTCGTTAAGGACACTGAAGCTTTCTTT	CASRLVKDTEAFF
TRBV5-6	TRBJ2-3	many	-	TGTGCCAGCAGCCCTGAGGTCGCAGATACGCAGTATTTT	CASSPEVADTQYF
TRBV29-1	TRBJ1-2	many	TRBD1	TGCAGCGTTGACCCCAGGGGGCATAGACCTAACTATGGCTACACCTTC	CSVDPRGHRPNYGYTF
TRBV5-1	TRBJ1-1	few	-	TGCGCCAGCAGCTTTCAGGGTGCTGAAGCTTTCTTT	CASSFQGAEAFF
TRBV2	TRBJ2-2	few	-	TGTGCCAGCAGTGAAGGACTACCAAACACCGGGGAGCTGTTTTTT	CASSEGLPNTGELFF
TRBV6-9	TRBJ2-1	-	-	TGTGCCGGCAGTTCCCTGGACAGCGGTTCTTCCAATGAGCAGTTCTTC	CAGSSLDSGSSNEQFF
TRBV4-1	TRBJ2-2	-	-	TGCGCCAGCAGCCAAGTGGGGTCGCGGTTCGGGGAGCTGTTTTTT	CASSQVGSRFGELFF
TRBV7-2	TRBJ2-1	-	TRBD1	TGTGCCAGCAGCTTGGGACAGAAAAATGAGCAGTTCTTC	CASSLGQKNEQFF